Given below is one T cell receptor beta chain in context. Its recognized antigen is unknown. Base qualities are not recorded, but no much larger clone differs from it by a single base. This sample was included in a study of blood T cells in healthy people across ages (dated by TCRdb to between 2014 and 2017). Context from the whole study: In model experiments, roughly one uniquely barcoded TCR beta cDNA molecule per two T cells was captured by template switching. Age-related changes in TCR beta repertoire diversity were measured in the study by deep sequencing normalized with unique cDNA molecular identifiers. Four age groups were formed from the donors: young (average roughly 15 years), middle-aged (approximately 39), aged (about 68) and long-lived (around 80). To avoid experimental bias, donors of different ages were distributed randomly across sequencing lanes. Two additional independent replicas of 1 million unique cDNA reads from the same blood draw were analyzed for two donors (one aged 18 to 29 and one aged 80 or older).

Summary of the overall study and its limitations: The long-lived group showed more naive CD4+ T cells, fewer expanded clones and increased TCR diversity than the aged group, suggesting age selection. Estimates of total diversity from one million sequenced T cells were regarded as lower bounds and underestimates. Conclusive comparison of naive and antigen-experienced compartments was prevented by the profiling of bulk unsorted PBMCs. Because the CMV infection status of the donors was unknown, age-related changes in expanded clonotypes may potentially have been confounded. As age increased, observed TCR beta diversity per million T cells dropped in a roughly linear way, and a significant reduction was already evident by age 40. Observed TCR beta diversity correlated strongly with the percentage of naive T cells measured by flow cytometry.

Systemically healthy Caucasian individuals from Russia, around 39 in total and aged about 6 to 90 years, were included as donors. Approximately 9.3 milliliters of peripheral blood were drawn from each donor into EDTA-treated Vacutainer tubes. PBMCs were isolated by Ficoll-Paque density-gradient centrifugation, with at least 6 million obtained per sample. Total RNA was extracted from PBMCs with Trizol reagent, with at least 5 micrograms obtained per sample. Naive CD45RAhigh/CD27high T cell percentages were measured by flow cytometry on a PBMC aliquot from every donor. The library was produced with 5' RACE. TCRdb lists the instrument as Illumina HiSeq 2500. A second about 7 to 11 cycle PCR used a sample-barcoded 5' primer and a J-beta primer mix. A unique molecular identifier was introduced onto each TCR beta cDNA molecule by a template-switch 5' adaptor carrying 12 random nucleotides. Each sample yielded at least 2.5 million CDR3-containing paired-end reads. First-strand cDNA synthesis was performed from all RNA using the Mint cDNA synthesis kit, with priming by a TRBC-specific oligonucleotide. After uracil-DNA glycosylase treatment, a first 18-cycle PCR used universal primers M1SS and BC2_uni_R on all cDNA. As for the original processing: Normalization of each sample was performed by random selection of 1 million high-quality reads, each carrying a distinct molecular identifier. Reads with shared molecular identifiers were discarded instead of being binned into consensus sequences. MiTCR, run with a Q25 quality threshold and the strictest error-elimination algorithm, handled CDR3 identification, clonotype clustering and error correction. A nonparametric unseen species model with Euler transformation was used to estimate lower-bound total TCR beta diversity. The public reads were run again by TCRdb, first through fastp at Q25 and then through MiXCR, and only productive beta chains were kept. Here each entry gathers all rows of one CDR3 protein and keeps the most common genes and DNA. Here the V and J calls rest on TCRdb's processing, not on the authors' analysis. The table for this sample lists more than 650,000 distinct CDR3 sequences; 22% of them were counted only once. The ten largest clonotypes hold less than 25% of the sample.

The CDR3 runs 15 amino acids, cysteine and phenylalanine included. The DNA shown is the 45-base CDR3, in frame from base 1. V is shortened by 0 bases, J by 4 bases, and the region joining them spans 15 bases. Taken from the germline V gene (reference sequence), the CDR1 and CDR2 loops are DFQATT and SNEGSKA. This chain is built from TRBV20-1 and TRBJ1-2; TRBD1 might be the D gene, on 5 matching bases. This clonotype originated in a man between 65 and 85 years old in good health. The material sequenced was blood. The nucleotide sequence reads TGCAGTGCTAGAGACAAGACAGAGACCTTCTATGGCTACACCTTC. Translated, it gives CSARDKTETFYGYTF.